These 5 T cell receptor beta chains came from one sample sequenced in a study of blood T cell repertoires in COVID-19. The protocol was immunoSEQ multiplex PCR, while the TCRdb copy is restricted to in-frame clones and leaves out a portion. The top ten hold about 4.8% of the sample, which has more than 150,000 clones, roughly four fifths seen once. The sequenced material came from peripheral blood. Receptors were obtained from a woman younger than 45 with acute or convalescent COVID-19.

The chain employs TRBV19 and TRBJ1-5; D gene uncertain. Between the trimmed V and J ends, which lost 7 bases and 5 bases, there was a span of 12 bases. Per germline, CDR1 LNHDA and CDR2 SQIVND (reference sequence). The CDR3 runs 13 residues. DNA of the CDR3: TGTGCCAGTACCGCCCGGGGATATCAGCCCCAGCATTTT. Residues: CASTARGYQPQHF.

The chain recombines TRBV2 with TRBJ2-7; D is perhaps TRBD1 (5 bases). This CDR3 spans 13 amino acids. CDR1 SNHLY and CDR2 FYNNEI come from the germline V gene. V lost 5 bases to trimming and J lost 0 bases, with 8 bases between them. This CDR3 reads CASSLQASYEQYF. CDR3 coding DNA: TGTGCCAGCAGTTTACAGGCCTCCTACGAGCAGTACTTC.

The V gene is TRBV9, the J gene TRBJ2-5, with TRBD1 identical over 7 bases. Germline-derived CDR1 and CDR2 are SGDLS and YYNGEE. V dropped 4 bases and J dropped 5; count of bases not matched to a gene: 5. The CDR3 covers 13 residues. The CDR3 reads CASSNGQVETQYF. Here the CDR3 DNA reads TGTGCCAGCAGCAATGGACAGGTGGAGACCCAGTACTTC.

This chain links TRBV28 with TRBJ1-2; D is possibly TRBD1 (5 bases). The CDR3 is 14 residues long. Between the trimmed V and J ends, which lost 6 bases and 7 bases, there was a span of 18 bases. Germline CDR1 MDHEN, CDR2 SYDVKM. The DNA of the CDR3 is TGTGCCAGCAGCCCCGCGGGGGGTGAGGGTGGCTACACCTTC. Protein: CASSPAGGEGGYTF.

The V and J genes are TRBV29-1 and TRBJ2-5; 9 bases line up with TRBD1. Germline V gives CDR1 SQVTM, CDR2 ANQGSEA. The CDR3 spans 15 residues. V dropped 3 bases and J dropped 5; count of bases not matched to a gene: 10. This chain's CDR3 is CSVDDGTGSAETQYF. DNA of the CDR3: TGCAGCGTTGATGACGGGACAGGGTCCGCGGAGACCCAGTACTTC.